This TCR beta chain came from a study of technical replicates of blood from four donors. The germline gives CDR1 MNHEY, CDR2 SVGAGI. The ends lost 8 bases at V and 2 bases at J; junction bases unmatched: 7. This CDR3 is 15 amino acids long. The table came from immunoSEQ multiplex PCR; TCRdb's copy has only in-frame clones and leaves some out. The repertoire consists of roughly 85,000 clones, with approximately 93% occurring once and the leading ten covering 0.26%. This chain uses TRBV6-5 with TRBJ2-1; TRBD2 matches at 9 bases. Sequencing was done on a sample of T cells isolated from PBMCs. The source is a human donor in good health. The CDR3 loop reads CASGTLAGAYNEQFF. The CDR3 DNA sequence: TGTGCCAGCGGGACCTTAGCGGGAGCCTACAATGAGCAGTTCTTC.